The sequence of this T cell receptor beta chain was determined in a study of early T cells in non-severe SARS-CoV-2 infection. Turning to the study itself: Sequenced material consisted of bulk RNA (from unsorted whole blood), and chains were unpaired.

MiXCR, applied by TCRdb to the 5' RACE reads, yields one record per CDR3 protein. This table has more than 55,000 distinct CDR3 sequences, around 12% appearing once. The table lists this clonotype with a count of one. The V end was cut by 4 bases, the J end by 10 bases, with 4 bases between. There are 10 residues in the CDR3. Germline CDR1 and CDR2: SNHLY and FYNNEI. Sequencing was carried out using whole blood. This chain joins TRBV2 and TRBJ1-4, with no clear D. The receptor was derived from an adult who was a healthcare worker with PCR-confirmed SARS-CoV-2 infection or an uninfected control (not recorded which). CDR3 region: CASSVGKLFF. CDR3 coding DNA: TGTGCCAGCAGTGTAGGAAAACTGTTTTTT.